This is a list of T cell receptor beta chains from one sample in a study of blood T cell repertoires in COVID-19. Sequencing used immunoSEQ multiplex PCR; TCRdb keeps in-frame clones, though not all of them. The sample includes about 99,000 clones, roughly nine tenths seen only once; the top ten take approximately 5.6%. Sequencing used peripheral blood. The receptors were sampled from a human donor in a cohort sampled during active COVID-19. Each CDR3 is given with its conserved first and last residue. D genes are given only for firm matches. Clone size is not always given. Where it is, it says once, few, many or a class for expanded clones.

d_gene	j_gene	abundance	v_gene	CDR3nt	CDR3aa
.	TRBJ2-7	.	TRBV18	TGTGCCAGCTCACTAGCGGAGTTCTACGAGCAGTACTTC	CASSLAEFYEQYF
TRBD2	TRBJ2-1	.	TRBV15	TGTGCCACCGGGACTAGCGCATACAATGAGCAGTTCTTC	CATGTSAYNEQFF
.	TRBJ2-3	once	TRBV14	TGTGCCAGCAGCCAAGATACACCCCTACTACGCACAGATACGCAGTATTTT	CASSQDTPLLRTDTQYF
TRBD1	TRBJ1-6	.	TRBV4-3	TGCGCCAGCAGCCAGGGGACAGGGGTTGAATACTCACCCCTCCACTTT	CASSQGTGVEYSPLHF
TRBD1	TRBJ2-7	.	TRBV11-2	TGTGCCAGCAGCTGGGACAGGGGGAACTACGAGCAGTACTTC	CASSWDRGNYEQYF
TRBD1	TRBJ1-3	.	TRBV14	TGTGCCAGCAGCCAAGACCCAGGACAGGGGATCGGAAACACCATATATTTT	CASSQDPGQGIGNTIYF
.	TRBJ1-4	.	TRBV7-9	TGTGCCAGCAGCTTACCGCAGATATACAGGGCATCTAATGAAAAACTGTTTTTT	CASSLPQIYRASNEKLFF
.	TRBJ2-7	.	TRBV5-6	TGTGCCAGCACCCCGGGAATTACCTACGAGCAGTACTTC	CASTPGITYEQYF
.	TRBJ2-1	.	TRBV7-6	TGTGCCAGCAGCTTCGGGGAATACAATGAGCAGTTCTTC	CASSFGEYNEQFF
.	TRBJ2-1	.	TRBV19	TGTGCCAGTAGTATGGTTGAAAGCGAGCAGTTCTTC	CASSMVESEQFF
.	TRBJ2-3	once	TRBV25-1	TGTGCCAGCAGTGAATACAGAACAGATACGCAGTATTTT	CASSEYRTDTQYF
TRBD2	TRBJ2-3	.	TRBV9	TGTGCCAGCAGCGTACCAGCGGGGGCTAGCACAGATACGCAGTATTTT	CASSVPAGASTDTQYF
.	TRBJ2-1	.	TRBV19	TGTGCCAGTAGTATACCCAACAATGAGCAGTTCTTC	CASSIPNNEQFF
TRBD2	TRBJ2-3	.	TRBV5-4	TGTGCCAGCAGCTTAGCTAGCGGGGGGGCCACAGATACGCAGTATTTT	CASSLASGGATDTQYF
.	TRBJ2-7	.	TRBV9	TGTGCCAGCAGCACAGCCCCATCTACCGAGCAGTACTTC	CASSTAPSTEQYF
TRBD1	TRBJ2-3	.	TRBV7-8	TGTGCCAGCAGCGCAGGTCCTATGGGACAGATCACAGATACGCAGTATTTT	CASSAGPMGQITDTQYF
TRBD1	TRBJ1-1	.	TRBV28	TGTGCCAGCAGTTTACCAGGACAGGGCGGGACTGAAGCTTTCTTT	CASSLPGQGGTEAFF
TRBD2	TRBJ2-1	.	TRBV4-2	TGTGCCAGCAGCCTGGGAGGGGAAAATGAGCAGTTCTTC	CASSLGGENEQFF
TRBD2	TRBJ2-1	.	TRBV28	TGTGCCAGCAGTCCCCGGGGAGCGGGAGAATGGGAGCAGTTCTTC	CASSPRGAGEWEQFF
.	TRBJ1-2	.	TRBV21-1	TGTGCCAGCAGCAAAGCGGGACAGGGGTTAATTGGCTACACCTTC	CASSKAGQGLIGYTF
.	TRBJ2-1	.	TRBV27	TGTGCCAGCAGTTTGGATCCGGGGAGCTCCTACAATGAGCAGTTCTTC	CASSLDPGSSYNEQFF
TRBD2	TRBJ2-1	few	TRBV10-1	TGCGCCAGCAGTGAACCGGGACTAGCTGTCGATGAGCAGTTCTTC	CASSEPGLAVDEQFF
TRBD2	TRBJ2-7	.	TRBV27	TGTGCCAGCAGTCGAGCGGGGGCAACCTACGAGCAGTACTTC	CASSRAGATYEQYF
TRBD1	TRBJ1-2	.	TRBV29-1	TGCAGCGTTTACACCGGGACAGGGGTCTATGGCTACACCTTC	CSVYTGTGVYGYTF
.	TRBJ2-7	.	TRBV28	TGTGCCAGCAGCAATCGGATGACTAGTTCCCACGAGCAGTACTTC	CASSNRMTSSHEQYF
.	TRBJ2-3	.	TRBV9	TGTGCCAGCAGAGGGACTAGCACAGATACGCAGTATTTT	CASRGTSTDTQYF
.	TRBJ1-3	.	TRBV6-5	TGTGCCAGCGCGGGGGATGGAAACACCATATATTTT	CASAGDGNTIYF
TRBD2	TRBJ2-1	.	TRBV6-5	TGTGCCAGCTTTTGGCTAGCGGGGTCAGGGAATGAGCAGTTCTTC	CASFWLAGSGNEQFF
.	TRBJ1-5	.	TRBV15	TGTGCCACCAGCAGAGTACTTATGAATAGCAATCAGCCCCAGCATTTT	CATSRVLMNSNQPQHF
TRBD2	TRBJ2-2	.	TRBV5-4	TGTGCCAGCAGTCGTAGCGGGAGCGGGCGGACCGGGGAGCTGTTTTTT	CASSRSGSGRTGELFF
TRBD1	TRBJ1-6	.	TRBV5-1	TGCGCCAGCAATCCGGGACAGAAGGATTCACCCCTCCACTTT	CASNPGQKDSPLHF
TRBD1	TRBJ1-3	.	TRBV13	TGTGCCAGCAGCGTAACAGGGGAGGTAGGAAACACCATATATTTT	CASSVTGEVGNTIYF
.	TRBJ2-7	few	TRBV3-1/TRBV3-2	TGTGCCAGCAGCCAAGAAGGACTGAGAGCTTACGAGCAGTACTTC	CASSQEGLRAYEQYF
TRBD2	TRBJ2-1	.	TRBV11-2	TGTGCCAGCAGGATAGCGGGAGATTTTGAGCAGTTCTTC	CASRIAGDFEQFF
TRBD2	TRBJ2-1	.	TRBV2	TGTGCCGCAACTAGCGGATTCTACAATGAGCAGTTCTTC	CAATSGFYNEQFF